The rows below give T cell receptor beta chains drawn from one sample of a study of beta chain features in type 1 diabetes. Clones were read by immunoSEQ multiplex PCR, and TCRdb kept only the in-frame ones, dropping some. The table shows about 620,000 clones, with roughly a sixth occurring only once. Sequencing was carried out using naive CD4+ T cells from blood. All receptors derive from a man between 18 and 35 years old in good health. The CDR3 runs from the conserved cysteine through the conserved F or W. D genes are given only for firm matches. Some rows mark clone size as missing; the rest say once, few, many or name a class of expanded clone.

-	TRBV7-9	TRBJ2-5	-	CASSLRPGQETQYF	TGTGCCAGCAGCCTTCGCCCGGGGCAGGAGACCCAGTACTTC
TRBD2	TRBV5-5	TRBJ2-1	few	CASSLGGYNEQFF	TGTGCCAGCAGCCTGGGAGGGTACAATGAGCAGTTCTTC
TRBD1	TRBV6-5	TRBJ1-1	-	CASRGQSNTEAFF	TGTGCCAGCCGGGGACAGTCGAACACTGAAGCTTTCTTT
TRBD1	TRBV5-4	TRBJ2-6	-	CASSRTGGLVGANVLTF	TGTGCCAGCAGCAGAACAGGGGGATTAGTTGGGGCCAACGTCCTGACTTTC
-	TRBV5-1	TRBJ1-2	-	CASSLAVVNYGYTF	TGCGCCAGCAGCTTGGCGGTAGTAAACTATGGCTACACCTTC
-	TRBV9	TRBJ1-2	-	CASSVTRARGRSNYGYTF	TGTGCCAGCAGCGTAACCAGGGCTCGAGGGAGAAGTAACTATGGCTACACCTTC
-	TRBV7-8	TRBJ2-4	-	CASSQDPLVGNIQYF	TGTGCCAGCAGTCAGGACCCACTAGTAGGGAACATTCAGTACTTC
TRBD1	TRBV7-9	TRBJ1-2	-	CASSLGGRDRTNYGYTF	TGTGCCAGCAGCTTAGGAGGGAGGGACAGGACTAACTATGGCTACACCTTC
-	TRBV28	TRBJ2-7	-	CASSLFFLRQPNSYEQYF	TGTGCCAGCAGTTTATTTTTTCTGAGGCAGCCTAACTCCTACGAGCAGTACTTC
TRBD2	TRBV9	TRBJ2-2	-	CASSVGTSGTGELFF	TGTGCCAGCAGCGTAGGGACTAGCGGCACCGGGGAGCTGTTTTTT
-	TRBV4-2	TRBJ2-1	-	CASSQGTGHLYNEQFF	TGTGCCAGCAGCCAGGGTACGGGACATCTTTACAATGAGCAGTTCTTC
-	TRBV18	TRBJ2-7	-	CASSPLGAAREQYF	TGTGCCAGCTCACCACTCGGCGCCGCTCGCGAGCAGTACTTC
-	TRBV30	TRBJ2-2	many	CAWSLQGAGELFF	TGTGCCTGGAGCCTCCAGGGAGCCGGGGAGCTGTTTTTT
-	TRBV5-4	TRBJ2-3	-	CASSLGGAGTDTQYF	TGTGCCAGCAGCTTGGGCGGGGCCGGCACAGATACGCAGTATTTT
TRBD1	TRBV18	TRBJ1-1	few	CASSGPGQMNTEAFF	TGTGCCAGCTCAGGACCGGGACAGATGAACACTGAAGCTTTCTTT
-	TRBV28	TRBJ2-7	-	CATDRFYEQYF	TGTGCCACCGACAGGTTCTACGAGCAGTACTTC
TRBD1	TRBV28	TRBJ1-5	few	CASSVWTGPLSNQPQHF	TGTGCCAGCAGTGTCTGGACAGGGCCCCTTAGCAATCAGCCCCAGCATTTT
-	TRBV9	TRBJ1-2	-	CASSNVGDLFGYGYTF	TGTGCCAGCAGCAACGTTGGGGACCTCTTCGGCTATGGCTACACCTTC
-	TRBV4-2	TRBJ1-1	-	CASSLRTLNTEAFF	TGTGCCAGCAGCCTCCGGACACTGAACACTGAAGCTTTCTTT
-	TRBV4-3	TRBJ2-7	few	CASSQDPEVYEQYF	TGCGCCAGCAGCCAAGATCCAGAAGTCTACGAGCAGTACTTC
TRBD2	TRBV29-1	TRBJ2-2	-	CSVERLAGQTNTGELFF	TGCAGCGTTGAAAGGCTAGCGGGGCAAACGAACACCGGGGAGCTGTTTTTT
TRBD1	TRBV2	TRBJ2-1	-	CASTRQGRYNEQFF	TGTGCCAGCACCCGACAGGGCCGCTACAATGAGCAGTTCTTC
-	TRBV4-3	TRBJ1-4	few	CASSHDATNEKLFF	TGCGCCAGCAGCCACGACGCAACTAATGAAAAACTGTTTTTT
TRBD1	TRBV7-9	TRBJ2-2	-	CASSLVKGTAVSTGELFF	TGTGCCAGCAGCTTAGTCAAGGGGACAGCGGTGTCAACCGGGGAGCTGTTTTTT
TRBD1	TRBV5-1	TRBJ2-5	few	CASSSTGGKETQYF	TGCGCCAGCAGCTCGACAGGGGGCAAAGAGACCCAGTACTTC
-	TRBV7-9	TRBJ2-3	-	CASSLDGGLTDTQYF	TGTGCCAGCAGCTTAGATGGGGGGCTGACAGATACGCAGTATTTT
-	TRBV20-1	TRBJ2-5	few	CSARDLLTQYF	TGCAGTGCTAGAGATCTCCTGACCCAGTACTTC